Listed below are T cell receptor beta chains from one sample, sequenced in a study of cytomegalovirus exposure and HLA in healthy donors. Assay used: immunoSEQ multiplex PCR; TCRdb lists only in-frame clones, some missing. This table lists approximately 120,000 clones. The sample was PBMCs. All receptors come from a middle-aged man in good health and CMV-seronegative. CDR3s include the opening cysteine and the closing phenylalanine or tryptophan. The D gene is left open where the match is weak.

>TRBJ2-2|TRBD2|TRBV9
TGTGCCAGCAGCGTGACTAGCGGGAGTGGGGTCGGGGAGCTGTTTTTT
CASSVTSGSGVGELFF
>TRBJ1-3|.|TRBV5-4
TGTGCCAGCAGCCCACAGGGAAGCTCTGGAAACACCATATATTTT
CASSPQGSSGNTIYF
>TRBJ2-1|TRBD2|TRBV11-3
TGTGCCAGCAGACCCTCGCTAGCGGGATCTAACAATGAGCAGTTCTTC
CASRPSLAGSNNEQFF
>TRBJ2-5|TRBD2|TRBV30
TGTGCCTGGAGTGGAGGACTAGCGGGGGTTATGGGACAAGAGACCCAGTACTTC
CAWSGGLAGVMGQETQYF
>TRBJ2-7|TRBD1|TRBV10-3
TGTGCCATCAGTGGATCCGGGACAGGGGCGCCCGAGCAGTACTTC
CAISGSGTGAPEQYF
>TRBJ1-2|TRBD1|TRBV5-5
TGTGCCAGCAGCCGACAGGGTGATTATGGCTACACCTTC
CASSRQGDYGYTF
>TRBJ1-2|TRBD1|TRBV2
TGTGCCAGCAGCGGACAGGGATCAGTCCTGGGCTACACCTTC
CASSGQGSVLGYTF
>TRBJ2-7|.|TRBV2
TGTGCGAGCGGGGACAGTCCCTACGAGCAGTACTTC
CASGDSPYEQYF
>TRBJ2-7|.|TRBV6-4
TGTGCCAGCAGGAAGGAACGGGACTCCTACGAGCAGTACTTC
CASRKERDSYEQYF
>TRBJ2-7|TRBD1|TRBV4-3
TGCGCCAGCAGCCAGCGACAGGGGAAACCCTACGAGCAGTACTTC
CASSQRQGKPYEQYF
>TRBJ1-2|TRBD1|TRBV10-3
TGTGCCATCACCGTTGGACAGGATGGCGATGGCTACACCTTC
CAITVGQDGDGYTF
>TRBJ2-7|.|TRBV7-5
TGTGCCAGAAGCTTAAAAATGGGCCAGGTATACGAGCAGTACTTC
CARSLKMGQVYEQYF
>TRBJ1-3|.|TRBV6-5
TGTGCCAGCAAACCCCCTGAGGGAAACACCATATATTTT
CASKPPEGNTIYF
>TRBJ1-1|TRBD1|TRBV7-9
TGTGCCAGCAGCCCAATAACCGGGACAGGGGGCAGTGGGAGGGAAGCTTTCTTT
CASSPITGTGGSGREAFF
>TRBJ1-2|TRBD1|TRBV5-1
TGCGCCAGCGCAGGACAGGGGGCCCTTAACTATGGCTACACCTTC
CASAGQGALNYGYTF
>TRBJ1-1|TRBD1|TRBV10-2
TGCGCCAGAGGGACAGGGGCGTCTTACACTGAAGCTTTCTTT
CARGTGASYTEAFF
>TRBJ2-1|TRBD2|TRBV19
TGTGCCAGTAGTATCGACGCGGGAGGGGGAAATGAGCAGTTCTTC
CASSIDAGGGNEQFF
>TRBJ2-2|.|TRBV27
TGTGCCAGCAGTTTAAGGGGGTGGGGGGGCACCGGGGAGCTGTTTTTT
CASSLRGWGGTGELFF
>TRBJ2-2|.|TRBV5-1
TGCGCCAGCAGCGCGGTTTGGGGAGGTATCGGGGAGCTGTTTTTT
CASSAVWGGIGELFF
>TRBJ2-7|TRBD1|TRBV18
TGTGCCAGCTCACCCGCCCGGGACAGGGGGTCCTACGAGCAGTACTTC
CASSPARDRGSYEQYF
>TRBJ2-3|TRBD2|TRBV19
TGTGCCAGTAGTATAAAGACTAGCGGGGTCAGCACAGATACGCAGTATTTT
CASSIKTSGVSTDTQYF
>TRBJ2-3|TRBD2|TRBV7-7
TGTGCTAGCAGCCAGGGGCTAGCGGGAGGTGCAGATACGCAGTATTTT
CASSQGLAGGADTQYF
>TRBJ2-1|TRBD2|TRBV5-1
TGCGCCAGCAGCTTGGCTGGGGGGGGAAGTGAGCAGTTCTTC
CASSLAGGGSEQFF
>TRBJ1-1|.|TRBV10-3
TGTGCCATCAGTGACGTGTCCTACACTGAAGCTTTCTTT
CAISDVSYTEAFF
>TRBJ1-4|.|TRBV5-5
TGTGCCAGCAGCTTGGATTTGTTCGGGGGTAGGGGTGAAAAACTGTTTTTT
CASSLDLFGGRGEKLFF
>TRBJ1-5|.|TRBV28
TGTGCCAGCACCTCCCGGGGGGGCGCTTTTCAGCCCCAGCATTTT
CASTSRGGAFQPQHF
>TRBJ2-7|TRBD2|TRBV7-8
TGTGCCAGCAGCCTTAGACAGGGAGGACTAGCGGGAGGGCCCGAGCAGTACTTC
CASSLRQGGLAGGPEQYF
>TRBJ1-4|TRBD1|TRBV4-2
TGTGCCAGCAGCCCCTGGGACAGGAAAAATGAAAAACTGTTTTTT
CASSPWDRKNEKLFF
>TRBJ1-3|TRBD1|TRBV5-4
TGTGCCAGCAGCTTACAGGGGGCTGGAAACACCATATATTTT
CASSLQGAGNTIYF